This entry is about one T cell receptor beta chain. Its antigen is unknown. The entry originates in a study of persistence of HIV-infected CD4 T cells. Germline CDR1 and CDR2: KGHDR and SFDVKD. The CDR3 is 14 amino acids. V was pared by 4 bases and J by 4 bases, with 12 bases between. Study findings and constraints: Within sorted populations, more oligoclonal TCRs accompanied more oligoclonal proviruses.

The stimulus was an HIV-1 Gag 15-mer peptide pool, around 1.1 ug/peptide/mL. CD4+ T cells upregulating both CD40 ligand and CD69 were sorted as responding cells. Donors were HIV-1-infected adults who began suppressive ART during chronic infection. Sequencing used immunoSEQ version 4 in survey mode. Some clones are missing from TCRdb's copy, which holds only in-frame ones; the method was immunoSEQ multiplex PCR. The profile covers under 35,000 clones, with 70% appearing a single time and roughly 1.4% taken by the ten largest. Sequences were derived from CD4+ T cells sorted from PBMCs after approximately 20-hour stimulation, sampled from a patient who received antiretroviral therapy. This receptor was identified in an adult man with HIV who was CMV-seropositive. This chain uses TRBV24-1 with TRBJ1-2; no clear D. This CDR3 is CATSDSGRFYGYTF. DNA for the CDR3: TGTGCCACCAGTGACTCCGGGCGGTTCTATGGCTACACCTTC.